This T cell receptor beta chain was captured by sequencing in a study of cytomegalovirus exposure and HLA in healthy donors. Study-wide context: Samples from HLA-typed donors yielded around 85 million unique TCRs in an early data release. General study results and limits: Later analysis showed TCR association rates varying by HLA locus, highest for DRB1 and lowest for HLA-C.

On this clone: The antigen is undetermined.

Researchers ran the PCR with 60 Vbeta and 13 Jbeta primers. Clones were sequenced by immunoSEQ multiplex PCR, and TCRdb holds only the in-frame ones, with some missing. The data show about 120,000 clones, with roughly 80% seen just once and 2.1% held by the top ten. The V gene lost 3 bases and the J gene lost 5 bases, with 10 bases spanning the gap. CDR3 length: 13 amino acids. CDR1 and CDR2 (germline): LNHDA, SQIVND (reference sequence). The source material was PBMCs. The clonotype was recovered from a man younger than 45 in good health and CMV-seronegative. The chain is built from TRBV19 and TRBJ1-1; possibly TRBD1 for D (5 bases). The CDR3 protein is CASSIGGGTEAFF. The DNA of the CDR3 is TGTGCCAGTAGTATCGGGGGTGGGACTGAAGCTTTCTTT.